The T cell receptor beta chain under discussion was sequenced for a study of shared clonotypes between healthy human individuals. Method: immunoSEQ multiplex PCR; TCRdb's copy keeps in-frame clones and lacks some. Of roughly 1.4 million clones listed, just under 99% are singletons. The germline V gene has CDR1 SGHTA and CDR2 FQGNSA. This CDR3 comprises 16 residues. The V segment lost 1 base and the J segment 6 bases; nucleotides outside the gene matches: 9. This chain uses TRBV7-2 with TRBJ2-7, with 10 positions matching TRBD2. The material sequenced was naive CD4+ T cells sorted from blood. Subset reported: CD45RA+ positively selected. The TCR comes from a man aged 30 to 45 in good health. CDR3 sequence (DNA): TGTGCCAGCAGCTTAGATCTGCCTAGCGGGAGTCGCGAGCAGTACTTC. Amino acids: CASSLDLPSGSREQYF.